This T cell receptor (beta chain) derives from a study of T cells after yellow fever vaccination. TCRdb redid the calling of the 5' RACE reads with MiXCR, one entry per CDR3 protein. Of 300,000 or so distinct CDR3 sequences listed, 6.8% are singletons. CDR3 size: 16 residues. Germline V gene data show CDR1 as SGDLS and CDR2 as YYNGEE. The ends lost 4 bases at V and 5 bases at J; junction bases unmatched: 13. With regard to this clonotype: The antigen remains undetermined.

Study-level points and caveats: Abundant clonotypes from the bulk population could get into FACS-sorted repertoires as contaminants.

This TCR was sampled from a man aged 18 to 30 who received the YFV17D yellow fever vaccine. Sequencing used PBMCs, obtained roughly 47 days after the first yellow fever vaccination. This chain joins TRBV9 and TRBJ2-5; 8 bases line up with TRBD2. CDR3: CASSTPSGGAYETQYF. The CDR3 DNA reads TGTGCCAGCAGCACCCCCTCCGGGGGGGCCTATGAGACCCAGTACTTC. Full variable domain (remainder filled in from reference TRBV9 and TRBJ2-5): DSGVTQTPKHLITATGQRVTLRCSPRSGDLSVYWYQQSLDQGLQFLIQYYNGEERAKGNILERFSAQQFPDLHSELNLSSLELGDSALYFCASSTPSGGAYETQYFGPGTRLLVL.